This TCR beta chain emerged from a study of blood T cell repertoires in COVID-19. Whole-study context: PBMCs, B-cell-depleted T cells, or T cells provided the cDNA or gDNA that made up the material.

In the study's own analysis: Amplification from reference gene primers served as the basis for estimated nucleated cell counts. The data were produced by immunoSEQ multiplex PCR, yet TCRdb's version contains in-frame clones alone and is incomplete. V, J and clone size reflect that table, while D and trimming were determined from the DNA. The table lists over 200,000 clones, just over 90% of them singletons. Germline CDR1 and CDR2: KGHSH and LQKENI. The V end was cut by 3 bases, the J end by 7 bases, with 13 bases between. There are 13 residues in the CDR3. Source material: peripheral blood. This receptor was identified in a man aged 30 to 39 with acute or convalescent COVID-19. The rearrangement uses TRBV18 and TRBJ2-7; a possible D gene is TRBD1 (5 bases). The CDR3 sequence: CASSPDSGVEQYF. CDR3 bases: TGTGCCAGCTCACCCGACAGTGGGGTTGAGCAGTACTTC.